The TCR beta chain under discussion was sequenced for a study of identical twins. Trimming took off 6 bases at V and 5 bases at J, with 16 bases between the two ends. CDR3 length: 15 residues. MiXCR, applied by TCRdb to the 5' RACE reads, yields one record per CDR3 protein. The repertoire holds about 890,000 distinct CDR3 sequences, 12% seen once, with 1.5% to 2% in the top ten. The same specimen was also included in a second study, on yellow fever vaccine responses in identical twins.

The chain links TRBV12-3 or TRBV12-4 to TRBJ2-2; the D gene could be TRBD1 or TRBD2 (7 bases each). The sequenced sample consisted of PBMCs. The TCR originated in a young woman in good health. The chain's CDR3 is CASSWGGGRTGELFF. The DNA of the CDR3 is TGTGCCAGCAGCTGGGGAGGGGGCCGAACCGGGGAGCTGTTTTTT.